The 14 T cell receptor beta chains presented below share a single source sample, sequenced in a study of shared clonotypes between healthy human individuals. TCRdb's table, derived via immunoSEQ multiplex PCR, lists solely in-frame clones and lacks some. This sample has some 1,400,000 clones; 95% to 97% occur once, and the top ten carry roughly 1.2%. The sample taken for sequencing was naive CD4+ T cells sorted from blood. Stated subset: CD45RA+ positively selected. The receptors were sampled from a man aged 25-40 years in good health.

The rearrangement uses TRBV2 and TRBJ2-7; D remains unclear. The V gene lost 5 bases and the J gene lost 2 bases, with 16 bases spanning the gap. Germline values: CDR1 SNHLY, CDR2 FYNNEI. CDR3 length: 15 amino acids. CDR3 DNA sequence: TGTGCCAGCAGTTCCCGCCGCCAGGAAGCCTACGAGCAGTACTTC. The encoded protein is CASSSRRQEAYEQYF.

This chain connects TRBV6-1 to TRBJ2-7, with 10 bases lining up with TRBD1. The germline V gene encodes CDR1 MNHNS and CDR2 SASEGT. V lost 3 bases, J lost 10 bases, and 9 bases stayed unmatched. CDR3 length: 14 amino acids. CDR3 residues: CASSESDRGLIQYF. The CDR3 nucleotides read TGTGCCAGCAGTGAGTCAGACAGGGGGCTGATCCAGTACTTC.

CDR3 residues: CASSPLGTSGRGSSYNEQFF. The DNA for the CDR3 is TGTGCCAGCAGTCCCCTCGGGACTAGCGGGAGGGGGAGCTCCTACAATGAGCAGTTCTTC. V and J are TRBV28 and TRBJ2-1; 16 bases fit TRBD2. Germline trimming cut 5 bases from V and 0 bases from J; bases unmatched to any gene: 10. The CDR3 is 20 residues long. Germline V gives CDR1 MDHEN, CDR2 SYDVKM.

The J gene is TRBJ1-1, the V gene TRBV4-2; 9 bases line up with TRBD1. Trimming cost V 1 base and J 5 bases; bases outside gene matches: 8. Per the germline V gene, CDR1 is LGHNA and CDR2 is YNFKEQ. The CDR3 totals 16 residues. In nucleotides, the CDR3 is TGTGCCAGCAGCCAAGTAACGTGGACAGGGGATACTGAAGCTTTCTTT. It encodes CASSQVTWTGDTEAFF.

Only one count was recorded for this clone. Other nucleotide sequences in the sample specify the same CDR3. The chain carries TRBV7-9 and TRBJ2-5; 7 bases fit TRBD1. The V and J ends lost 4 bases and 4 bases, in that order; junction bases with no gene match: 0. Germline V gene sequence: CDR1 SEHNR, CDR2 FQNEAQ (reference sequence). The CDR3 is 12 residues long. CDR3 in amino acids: CASSYRGETQYF. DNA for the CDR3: TGTGCCAGCAGCTACAGGGGAGAGACCCAGTACTTC. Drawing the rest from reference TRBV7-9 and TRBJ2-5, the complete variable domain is DTGVSQNPRHKITKRGQNVTFRCDPISEHNRLYWYRQTLGQGPEFLTYFQNEAQLEKSRLLSDRFSAERPKGSFSTLEIQRTEQGDSAMYLCASSYRGETQYFGPGTRLLVL.

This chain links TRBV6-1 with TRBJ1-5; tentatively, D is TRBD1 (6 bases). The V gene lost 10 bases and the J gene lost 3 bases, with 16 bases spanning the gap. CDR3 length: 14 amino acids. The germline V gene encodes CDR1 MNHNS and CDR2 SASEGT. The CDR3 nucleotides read TGTGCCACTTCTACGGGGGGGCCCAATCAGCCCCAGCATTTT. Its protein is CATSTGGPNQPQHF.

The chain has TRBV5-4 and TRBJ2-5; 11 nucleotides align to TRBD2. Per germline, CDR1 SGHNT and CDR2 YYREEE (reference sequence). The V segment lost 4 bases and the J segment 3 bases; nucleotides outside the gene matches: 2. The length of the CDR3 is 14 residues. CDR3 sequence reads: CASSEGLAEETQYF. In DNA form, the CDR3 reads TGTGCCAGCAGCGAGGGACTAGCGGAAGAGACCCAGTACTTC.

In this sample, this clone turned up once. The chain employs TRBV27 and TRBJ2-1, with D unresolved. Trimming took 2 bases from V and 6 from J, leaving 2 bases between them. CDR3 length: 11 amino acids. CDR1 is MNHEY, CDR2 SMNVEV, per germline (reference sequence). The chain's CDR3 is CASSLSNEQFF. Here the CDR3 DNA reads TGTGCCAGCAGTTTAAGCAATGAGCAGTTCTTC.

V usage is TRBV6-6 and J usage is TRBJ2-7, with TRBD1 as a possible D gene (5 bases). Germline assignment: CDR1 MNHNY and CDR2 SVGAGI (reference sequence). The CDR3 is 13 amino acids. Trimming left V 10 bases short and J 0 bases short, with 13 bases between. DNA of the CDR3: TGTGCCAACTCGGCAGGGTACTCCTACGAGCAGTACTTC. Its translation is CANSAGYSYEQYF.

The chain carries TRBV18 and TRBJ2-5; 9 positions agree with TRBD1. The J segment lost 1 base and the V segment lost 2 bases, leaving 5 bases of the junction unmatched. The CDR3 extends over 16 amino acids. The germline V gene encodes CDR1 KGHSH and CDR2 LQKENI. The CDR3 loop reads CASSPGPDRGQETQYF. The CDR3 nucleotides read TGTGCCAGCTCACCAGGACCGGACAGGGGCCAAGAGACCCAGTACTTC.

CDR3 bases: TGTGCCAGCAGTTTCGGCACTGAAGCTTTCTTT. Translating it yields CASSFGTEAFF. The chain links TRBV27 to TRBJ1-1; D gene ambiguous. Germline CDR1 reads MNHEY; CDR2 reads SMNVEV (reference sequence). This CDR3 contains 11 residues. V was shortened by 3 bases and J by 4 bases, with 3 bases between the two germline ends.

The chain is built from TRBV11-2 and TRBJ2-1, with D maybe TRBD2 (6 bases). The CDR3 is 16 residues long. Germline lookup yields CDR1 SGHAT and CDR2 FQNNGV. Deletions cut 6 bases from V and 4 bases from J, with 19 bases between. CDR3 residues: CASSFGTGDRYNEQFF. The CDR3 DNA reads TGTGCCAGCAGTTTCGGAACGGGAGATCGATACAATGAGCAGTTCTTC.

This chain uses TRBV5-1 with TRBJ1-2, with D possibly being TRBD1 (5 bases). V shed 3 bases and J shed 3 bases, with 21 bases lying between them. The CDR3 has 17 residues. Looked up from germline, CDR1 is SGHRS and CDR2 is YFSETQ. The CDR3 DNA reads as TGCGCCAGCAGCTCTGAATTGACAGCCTATTCCGACTATGGCTACACCTTC. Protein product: CASSSELTAYSDYGYTF.

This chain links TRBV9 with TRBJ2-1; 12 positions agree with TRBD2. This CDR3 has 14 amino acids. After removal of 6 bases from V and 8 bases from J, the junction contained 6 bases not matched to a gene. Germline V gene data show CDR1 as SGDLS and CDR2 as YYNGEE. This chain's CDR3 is CASNLAGGGDEQFF. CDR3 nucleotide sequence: TGTGCCAGCAACCTAGCGGGAGGGGGCGATGAGCAGTTCTTC.